This is a list of T cell receptor beta chains from one sample in a study of T cells in Graves' hyperthyroidism and ophthalmopathy. In TCRdb, the multiplex PCR reads were re-called with MiXCR into one record per CDR3 protein. The profile shows over 400,000 distinct CDR3 sequences, 20% to 25% of them singletons. Sequenced sample: blood. The receptors stem from a woman in her seventies with Graves' ophthalmopathy. The CDR3 runs from the conserved cysteine through the conserved F or W. Fields, in order: V gene, J gene, D gene, clone size, CDR3 protein, CDR3 DNA. A D gene is named only where the DNA matches it firmly. Expanded clones get a size class; other rows say once, few or many, or leave the size out.

TRBV27	TRBJ1-6	-	-	CASSSRGESPLHF	TGTGCCAGCAGTTCCAGGGGCGAGTCACCCCTCCACTTT
TRBV2	TRBJ1-2	-	many	CASSDGVPGGYTF	TGTGCCAGCAGTGATGGTGTCCCAGGCGGCTACACCTTC
TRBV7-9	TRBJ2-3	TRBD2	few	CASRKREGLPDTQYF	TGTGCCAGCAGGAAGCGGGAGGGCCTTCCAGATACGCAGTATTTT
TRBV11-3	TRBJ2-1	TRBD2	-	CASSLSSGRANEQFF	TGTGCCAGCAGCTTGTCCAGCGGGAGGGCGAATGAGCAGTTCTTC
TRBV6-1	TRBJ2-7	-	many	CASSEFLIPYEQYF	TGTGCCAGCAGTGAGTTCTTAATCCCCTACGAGCAGTACTTC
TRBV12-3/TRBV12-4	TRBJ2-7	-	many	CASSLGVAVTYEQYF	TGTGCCAGCAGTTTGGGGGTAGCAGTAACCTACGAGCAGTACTTC
TRBV5-8	TRBJ1-5	-	-	CASSRRGGNRNQPQHF	TGTGCCAGCAGCCGCCGGGGGGGGAATCGAAATCAGCCCCAGCATTTT
TRBV30	TRBJ1-6	TRBD1	-	CAWSRDRDNSPLHF	TGTGCCTGGAGCAGGGACAGAGATAATTCACCCCTCCACTTT
TRBV2	TRBJ1-5	TRBD1	many	CASRRTGDQPQHF	TGTGCCAGCAGACGGACAGGGGATCAGCCCCAGCATTTT
TRBV3-1	TRBJ1-1	-	-	CASSVKAGSKAFF	TGTGCCAGCAGCGTCAAGGCAGGTTCAAAAGCTTTCTTT
TRBV10-1	TRBJ2-1	TRBD2	-	CASSPEAGEPIYNEQFF	TGCGCCAGCAGTCCCGAGGCGGGAGAGCCGATCTACAATGAGCAGTTCTTC
TRBV3-1	TRBJ2-5	-	few	CASSRMAGQETQYF	TGTGCCAGCAGCCGCATGGCAGGGCAAGAGACCCAGTACTTC
TRBV28	TRBJ2-7	-	many	CASSFPGREMTYEQYF	TGTGCCAGCAGTTTCCCCGGCAGGGAAATGACCTACGAGCAGTACTTC
TRBV20-1	TRBJ1-4	-	few	CSARDPQGEKLFF	TGCAGTGCTAGAGATCCTCAAGGTGAAAAACTGTTTTTT
TRBV19	TRBJ2-6	-	-	CASSIGTSSGANVLTF	TGTGCCAGTAGTATTGGAACTAGTTCTGGGGCCAACGTCCTGACTTTC
TRBV5-1	TRBJ2-7	-	-	CASSLSIGYEQYF	TGCGCCAGCAGCTTGAGCATCGGTTACGAGCAGTACTTC
TRBV9	TRBJ2-3	TRBD2	-	CASSVREGSTDTQYF	TGTGCCAGCAGCGTACGGGAGGGCAGCACAGATACGCAGTATTTT
TRBV20-1	TRBJ1-2	TRBD1	-	CSAPQVGQQFSNYGYTF	TGCAGTGCGCCCCAGGTGGGACAGCAATTCTCTAACTATGGCTACACCTTC
TRBV30	TRBJ1-5	-	few	CAWSIGGNNQPQHF	TGTGCCTGGAGTATAGGGGGGAACAATCAGCCCCAGCATTTT
TRBV6-5	TRBJ2-7	-	-	CASSYGSPAGEQYF	TGTGCCAGCAGTTACGGGTCCCCAGCCGGCGAGCAGTACTTC
TRBV28	TRBJ1-6	-	-	CASSLLKGENSPLHF	TGTGCCAGCAGTTTACTAAAGGGAGAGAATTCACCCCTCCACTTT
TRBV6-1	TRBJ1-1	-	few	CASSGQLPVNTEAFF	TGTGCCAGCAGCGGACAGCTCCCCGTGAACACTGAAGCTTTCTTT
TRBV7-2	TRBJ2-7	-	-	CASMAEVSYEQYF	TGTGCCAGCATGGCGGAAGTCTCCTACGAGCAGTACTTC
TRBV5-1	TRBJ2-3	-	many	CASSSVTDTQYF	TGTGCCAGCAGCTCAGTCACAGATACGCAGTATTTT
TRBV7-9	TRBJ1-3	-	few	CASSFPRGSSGNTIYF	TGTGCCAGCAGTTTCCCTAGGGGGAGCTCTGGAAACACCATATATTTT
TRBV7-6	TRBJ2-5	TRBD2	few	CASSTRQRWGLAGGETQYF	TGTGCCAGCAGCACACGACAGCGGTGGGGACTAGCGGGAGGGGAGACCCAGTACTTC
TRBV6-2/TRBV6-3	TRBJ2-1	-	many	CASSYPTARQGGVLQNEQFF	TGTGCCAGCAGTTACCCAACCGCCAGACAAGGGGGGGTCCTACAGAATGAGCAGTTCTTC
TRBV5-1	TRBJ2-3	TRBD2	-	CASSHGLAGGEDTQYF	TGCGCCAGCAGCCACGGACTAGCGGGAGGAGAAGATACGCAGTATTTT
TRBV20-1	TRBJ2-3	TRBD2	few	CSATVLAESTDTQYF	TGCAGTGCTACCGTACTAGCGGAAAGCACAGATACGCAGTATTTT
TRBV28	TRBJ2-7	TRBD1	-	CASSRTDRGQAGEQYF	TGTGCCAGCTCACGGACGGACAGGGGGCAGGCTGGAGAGCAGTACTTC
TRBV2	TRBJ1-2	TRBD1	many	CASNGQGYYGYTF	TGTGCCAGCAATGGACAGGGGTACTATGGCTACACCTTC
TRBV20-1	TRBJ2-3	-	-	CSASRDSADTQYF	TGCAGTGCTAGCCGGGACTCCGCAGATACGCAGTATTTT
TRBV9	TRBJ2-5	-	-	CASSADSRETQYF	TGTGCCAGCAGCGCCGACAGCAGAGAGACCCAGTACTTC
TRBV13	TRBJ2-7	-	-	CASSLVGAREQYF	TGTGCCAGCAGCTTAGTGGGGGCGAGAGAGCAGTACTTC
TRBV30	TRBJ1-1	-	-	CAWGQRNEAFF	TGTGCCTGGGGACAGAGGAATGAAGCTTTCTTT
TRBV28	TRBJ1-1	-	-	CASSSGLQGAFF	TGTGCCAGCAGTTCGGGACTCCAGGGAGCTTTCTTT
TRBV28	TRBJ1-2	-	-	CASSFAQGYGYTF	TGTGCCAGCAGTTTTGCACAGGGCTATGGCTACACCTTC
TRBV28	TRBJ1-4	TRBD1	once	CASRGTGGLNEKLFF	TGTGCCAGCAGGGGGACAGGGGGCCTTAATGAAAAACTGTTTTTT
TRBV20-1	TRBJ2-7	TRBD1	-	CSANRGDGTYEQYF	TGTAGTGCCAACAGGGGAGACGGGACCTACGAGCAGTACTTC
TRBV6-2/TRBV6-3	TRBJ1-1	-	many	CASSYPANTEAFF	TGTGCCAGCAGTTACCCCGCGAACACTGAAGCTTTCTTT
TRBV28	TRBJ1-5	-	many	CASSPTWGGSNQPQHF	TGTGCCAGCAGTCCGACGTGGGGGGGCTCCAATCAGCCCCAGCATTTT
TRBV30	TRBJ1-2	TRBD1	-	CAWSFGTGEVAGYTF	TGTGCCTGGAGTTTCGGGACAGGGGAAGTAGCTGGCTACACCTTC
TRBV2	TRBJ1-5	-	-	CASSPGPSQPQHF	TGTGCCAGCAGTCCGGGCCCCAGTCAGCCCCAGCATTTT
TRBV5-1	TRBJ2-3	-	few	CASSLLTASTDTQYF	TGCGCCAGCAGCTTGTTAACAGCGAGCACAGATACGCAGTATTTT
TRBV2	TRBJ2-2	TRBD2	-	CASQTGTSGGELFF	TGTGCCAGCCAAACCGGGACTAGCGGCGGGGAGCTGTTTTTT
TRBV7-8	TRBJ1-2	-	-	CASSLSRGRYGYTF	TGTGCCAGCAGCTTAAGTCGAGGGCGCTATGGCTACACCTTC
TRBV28	TRBJ1-2	-	-	CASSLRGVFGYTF	TGTGCCAGCAGTTTAAGGGGGGTTTTTGGCTACACCTTC
TRBV12-3/TRBV12-4	TRBJ1-4	-	few	CASSPSPTNEKLFF	TGTGCCAGCAGTCCTAGTCCAACTAATGAAAAACTGTTTTTT
TRBV2	TRBJ2-1	-	many	CASELGNNNEQFF	TGTGCCAGCGAACTAGGCAACAACAATGAGCAGTTCTTC
TRBV6-1	TRBJ2-5	TRBD2	few	CASSQTSGRAGGETQYF	TGTGCCAGCAGTCAAACTAGCGGGAGGGCCGGGGGGGAGACCCAGTACTTC
TRBV20-1	TRBJ2-7	TRBD1	many	CSARENTGVRGQYF	TGCAGTGCTAGAGAGAACACAGGGGTTCGAGGGCAGTACTTC
TRBV29-1	TRBJ2-3	-	-	CSVEGSANTQYF	TGCAGCGTTGAAGGTTCAGCGAATACGCAGTATTTT
TRBV11-2	TRBJ2-7	-	many	CASSMDPRSEQYF	TGTGCCAGCAGCATGGACCCTCGGAGCGAGCAGTACTTC
TRBV2	TRBJ1-4	-	few	CASTGSLGPLEKLFF	TGTGCCAGCACGGGTAGTTTGGGCCCGTTGGAAAAACTGTTTTTT
TRBV30	TRBJ2-1	TRBD1	-	CAWSKDRGGHNEQFF	TGTGCCTGGAGTAAGGACAGGGGGGGCCACAATGAGCAGTTCTTC